These 13 T cell receptor beta chains share one sample of origin, sequenced in a study of T cells in localized non-small cell lung cancer. The method was immunoSEQ multiplex PCR; TCRdb's version includes in-frame clones alone and lacks a portion of them. Counted here are about 39,000 clones, 75% to 85% occurring once; the ten biggest clones make up less than 35%. Sequencing was performed on PBMCs, taken before any cancer treatment. Every receptor here comes from a woman between 35 and 70 years old with stage II squamous cell lung carcinoma.

J is TRBJ1-4 and V is TRBV28; no clear D. Germline assignment: CDR1 MDHEN and CDR2 SYDVKM. The CDR3 sequence is 11 residues long. Trimming removed 6 bases from V and 5 bases from J, with 4 bases in between. The CDR3 DNA reads TGTGCCAGCAGAATCAATGAAAAACTGTTTTTT. Translated, it gives CASRINEKLFF. Combining the CDR3 with reference TRBV28 and TRBJ1-4 gives the whole variable domain DVKVTQSSRYLVKRTGEKVFLECVQDMDHENMFWYRQDPGLGLRLIYFSYDVKMKEKGDIPEGYSVSREKKERFSLILESASTNQTSMYLCASRINEKLFFGSGTQLSVL.

The rearrangement joins TRBV5-1 to TRBJ1-1; a weak D match, TRBD1 (5 bases). Germline loops: CDR1 SGHRS, CDR2 YFSETQ. The CDR3 is made up of 16 amino acids. V was cut by 4 bases and J by 5 bases, with 21 bases left in between. Here the CDR3 DNA reads TGCGCCAGCAGCCCACGAGGGGCTCACGGAGGGACTGAAGCTTTCTTT. Translating gives CASSPRGAHGGTEAFF.

This rearrangement joins TRBV5-5 to TRBJ1-1; no definite D call. Deletions cut 2 bases from V and 0 bases from J, with 5 bases between. CDR1 SGHKS and CDR2 YYEKEE come from the germline V gene (reference sequence). CDR3 size: 13 residues. The CDR3 DNA reads as TGTGCCAGCAGCTTCGCCATGAACACTGAAGCTTTCTTT. Translated, it gives CASSFAMNTEAFF.

The sample holds one count of this clone. This chain uses TRBV2 with TRBJ2-7; 9 positions match TRBD2. Trimming cost V 3 bases and J 4 bases; bases outside gene matches: 7. CDR3 size: 15 residues. CDR1 is SNHLY, CDR2 FYNNEI, per germline. The CDR3 nucleotides are TGTGCCAGCAGTGACCCTAGCGGGATAACGTACGAGCAGTACTTC. Its protein is CASSDPSGITYEQYF.

This clone was counted once. The CDR3, as DNA: TGTGCCAGCAGTGAAGTACAGGGGTGGGAGCAGTACGTC. Amino acids: CASSEVQGWEQYV. This chain connects TRBV2 to TRBJ2-7; TRBD1 aligns across 7 bases. Germline values: CDR1 SNHLY, CDR2 FYNNEI. The ends lost 1 base at V and 7 bases at J; junction bases unmatched: 4. CDR3 length: 13 residues.

The rearrangement links TRBV10-3 to TRBJ1-2; unclear D gene. V lost 4 bases and J lost 10, with 7 bases in between. The CDR3 extends over 10 amino acids. Looked up from germline, CDR1 is ENHRY and CDR2 is SYGVKD. CDR3 in DNA: TGTGCCATCAGTGGGGGTACCTACACCTTC. Its protein is CAISGGTYTF.

This clone was counted once. CDR3 residues: CASSQSREETQYF. DNA for the CDR3: TGTGCCAGCAGCCAGAGCAGGGAAGAGACCCAGTACTTC. This chain links TRBV4-2 with TRBJ2-5; D is possibly TRBD1 (5 bases). V was clipped by 3 bases and J by 3 bases, with 8 bases between them. CDR1 is LGHNA, CDR2 YNFKEQ, per germline. CDR3 length equals 13 residues.

The chain couples TRBV7-9 to TRBJ1-5; D is ambiguous. The CDR3 length is 13 residues. V was cut by 3 bases and J by 9 bases, with 12 bases left in between. Germline V gene data show CDR1 as SEHNR and CDR2 as FQNEAQ (reference sequence). CDR3 in DNA: TGTGCCAGCAGCTTCGACTCCCGGAGGCCCCAGCATTTT. Its protein is CASSFDSRRPQHF.

The chain has TRBV9 and TRBJ2-1, with 7 bases lining up with TRBD2. This CDR3 is 17 amino acids long. The germline V gene encodes CDR1 SGDLS and CDR2 YYNGEE. V shed 2 bases and J 2 bases; nucleotides not matched to a gene: 10. The CDR3 is CASSVGASGNTYNEQFF. As DNA, the CDR3 is TGTGCCAGCAGCGTCGGGGCTAGCGGAAATACCTACAATGAGCAGTTCTTC.

This rearrangement joins TRBV2 to TRBJ1-5; 7 bases are shared with TRBD1. V was clipped by 5 bases and J by 2 bases; unmatched bases: 3. Per the germline V gene, CDR1 is SNHLY and CDR2 is FYNNEI. The CDR3 is 14 residues long. The CDR3 protein is CASSNTGGNQPQHF. CDR3 DNA: TGTGCCAGCAGTAATACAGGGGGCAATCAGCCCCAGCATTTT.

This clone was observed once. The CDR3 is CASSARPGYGYTF. The CDR3 region has the DNA TGCGCCAGCAGTGCTAGGCCTGGCTATGGCTACACCTTC. The chain carries TRBV10-1 and TRBJ1-2; D remains unclear. Germline-derived CDR1 and CDR2 are WNHNN and SYGVQD (reference sequence). Trimming removed 4 bases at V and 4 bases at J, with 10 bases between. CDR3 length: 13 residues.

The V and J genes are TRBV2 and TRBJ1-2; TRBD1 might be the D (6 bases). Per germline, CDR1 SNHLY and CDR2 FYNNEI. The CDR3 totals 15 residues. Between the trimmed V and J ends, which lost 2 bases and 4 bases, there was a span of 14 bases. The CDR3 reads CASSETRDTTYGYTF. For the CDR3, the DNA is TGTGCCAGCAGTGAAACCCGGGACACCACCTATGGCTACACCTTC.

V usage is TRBV28 and J usage is TRBJ2-3; D possibly corresponds to TRBD2 (7 bases). CDR1 is MDHEN, CDR2 SYDVKM, per germline. The ends were cut back, 2 bases at V and 6 bases at J, with 12 bases in the middle. The CDR3 covers 14 residues. DNA for the CDR3: TGTGCCAGCAGTTTAGGGGGGGCAGGGGATACGCAGTATTTT. This encodes CASSLGGAGDTQYF.